The source of this T cell receptor beta chain is a study of T cell changes during pregnancy in multiple sclerosis. Repertoires were generated with immunoSEQ multiplex PCR, while TCRdb's copy carries only in-frame clones and drops some. Of about 17,000 clones listed, roughly 84% are singletons. CDR3 size: 13 residues. J lost 3 bases, V lost 4 bases, and 0 bases had no gene match. Germline V lookup: CDR1 MNHEY, CDR2 SVGAGI. The receptor comes from a female donor in good health, enrolled as a control in a pregnancy study. The V and J genes are TRBV6-5 and TRBJ2-7; 10 bases are shared with TRBD1. The sequences come from CD8+ T cells from peripheral blood mononuclear cells, collected in the third trimester of pregnancy. Written as DNA, the CDR3 is TGTGCCAGCAGTTGGGACAGGGGCTACGAGCAGTACTTC. Translated, it gives CASSWDRGYEQYF.